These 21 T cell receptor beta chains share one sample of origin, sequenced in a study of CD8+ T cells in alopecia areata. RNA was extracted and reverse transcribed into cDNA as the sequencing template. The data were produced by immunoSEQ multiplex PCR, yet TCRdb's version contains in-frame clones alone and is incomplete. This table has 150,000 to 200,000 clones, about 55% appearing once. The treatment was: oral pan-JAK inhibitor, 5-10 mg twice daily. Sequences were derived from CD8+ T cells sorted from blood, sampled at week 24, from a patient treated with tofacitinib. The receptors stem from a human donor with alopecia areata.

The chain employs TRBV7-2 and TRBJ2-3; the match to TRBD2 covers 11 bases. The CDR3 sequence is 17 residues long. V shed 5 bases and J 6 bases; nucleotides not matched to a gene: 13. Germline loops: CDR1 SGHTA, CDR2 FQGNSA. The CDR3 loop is CASSRKLGLAVDDTQYF. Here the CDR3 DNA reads TGTGCCAGCAGCCGGAAACTGGGACTAGCGGTAGACGATACGCAGTATTTT.

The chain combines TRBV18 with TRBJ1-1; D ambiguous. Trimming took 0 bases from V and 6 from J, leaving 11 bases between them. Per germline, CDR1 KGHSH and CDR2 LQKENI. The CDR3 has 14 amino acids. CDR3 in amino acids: CASSPPVGSAEAFF. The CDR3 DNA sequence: TGTGCCAGCTCACCACCGGTGGGATCAGCTGAAGCTTTCTTT. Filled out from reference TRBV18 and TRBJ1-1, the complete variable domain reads NAGVMQNPRHLVRRRGQEARLRCSPMKGHSHVYWYRQLPEEGLKFMVYLQKENIIDESGMPKERFSAEFPKEGPSILRIQQVVRGDSAAYFCASSPPVGSAEAFFGQGTRLTVV.

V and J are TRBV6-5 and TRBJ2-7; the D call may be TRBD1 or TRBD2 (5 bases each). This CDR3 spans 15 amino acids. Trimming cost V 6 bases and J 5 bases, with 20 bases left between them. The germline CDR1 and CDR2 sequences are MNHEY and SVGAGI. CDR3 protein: CASSQGTGSMNEQYF. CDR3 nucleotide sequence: TGTGCCAGCAGCCAGGGTACGGGGTCGATGAACGAGCAGTACTTC.

Here the CDR3 DNA reads TGCAGCGTTCCAGGGGGCGTGAACACTGAAGCTTTCTTT. Translated: CSVPGGVNTEAFF. The chain combines TRBV29-1 with TRBJ1-1; 8 bases agree with TRBD1. CDR1 is SQVTM and CDR2 is ANQGSEA in the germline V gene. The CDR3 runs 13 residues. The J segment lost 0 bases and the V segment lost 5 bases, leaving 2 bases of the junction unmatched.

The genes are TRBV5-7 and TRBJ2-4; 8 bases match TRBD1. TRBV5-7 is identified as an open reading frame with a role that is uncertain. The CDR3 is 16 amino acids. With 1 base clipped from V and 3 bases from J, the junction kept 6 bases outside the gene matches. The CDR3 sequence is CASSLCRGRDKNIQYF. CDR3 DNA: TGTGCCAGCAGCTTGTGCAGGGGGCGAGACAAAAACATTCAGTACTTC.

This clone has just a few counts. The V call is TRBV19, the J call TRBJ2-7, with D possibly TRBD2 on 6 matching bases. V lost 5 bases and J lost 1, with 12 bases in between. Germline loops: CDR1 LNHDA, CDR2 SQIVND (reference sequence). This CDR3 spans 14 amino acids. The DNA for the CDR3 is TGTGCCAGTAGTCTCGCGGGGAAATCCTACGAGCAGTACTTC. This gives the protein CASSLAGKSYEQYF.

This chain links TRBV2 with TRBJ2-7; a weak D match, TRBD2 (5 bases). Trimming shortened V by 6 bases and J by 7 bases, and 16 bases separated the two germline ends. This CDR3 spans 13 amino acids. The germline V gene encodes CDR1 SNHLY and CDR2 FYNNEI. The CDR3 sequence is CASRASGGREQYF. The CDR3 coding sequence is TGTGCCAGCAGAGCCTCCGGCGGGCGGGAGCAGTACTTC.

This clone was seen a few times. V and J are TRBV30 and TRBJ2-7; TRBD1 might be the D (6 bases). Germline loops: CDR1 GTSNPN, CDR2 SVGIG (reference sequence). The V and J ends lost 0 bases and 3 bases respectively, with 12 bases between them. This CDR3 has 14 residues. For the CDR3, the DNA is TGTGCCTGGAGTGTAGGCAGGGGAAACTACGAGCAGTACTTC. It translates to CAWSVGRGNYEQYF.

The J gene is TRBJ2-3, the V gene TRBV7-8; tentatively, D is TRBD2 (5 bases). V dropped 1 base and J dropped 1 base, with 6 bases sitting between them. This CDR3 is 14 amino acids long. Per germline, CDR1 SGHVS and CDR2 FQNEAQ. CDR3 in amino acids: CASSLEGGTDTQYF. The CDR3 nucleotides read TGTGCCAGCAGCTTAGAGGGAGGCACAGATACGCAGTATTTT.

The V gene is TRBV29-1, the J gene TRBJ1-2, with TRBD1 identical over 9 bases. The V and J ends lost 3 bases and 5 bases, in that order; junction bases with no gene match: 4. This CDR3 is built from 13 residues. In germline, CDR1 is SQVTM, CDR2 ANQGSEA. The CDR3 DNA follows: TGCAGCGTTGAGGACAGGGGTCGGTATGGCTACACCTTC. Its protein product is CSVEDRGRYGYTF.

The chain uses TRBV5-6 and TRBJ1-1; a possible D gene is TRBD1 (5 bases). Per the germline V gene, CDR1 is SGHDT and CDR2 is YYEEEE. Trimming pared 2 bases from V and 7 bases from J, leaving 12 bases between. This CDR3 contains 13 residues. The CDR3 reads CASSFKGGVEAFF. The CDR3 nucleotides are TGTGCCAGCAGCTTTAAAGGAGGGGTTGAAGCTTTCTTT.

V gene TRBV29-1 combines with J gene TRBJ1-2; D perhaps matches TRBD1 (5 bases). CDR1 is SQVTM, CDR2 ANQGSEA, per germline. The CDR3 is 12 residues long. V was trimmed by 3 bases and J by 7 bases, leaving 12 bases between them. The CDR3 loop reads CSVDGGASGYTF. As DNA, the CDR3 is TGCAGCGTTGATGGAGGGGCTAGTGGCTACACCTTC.

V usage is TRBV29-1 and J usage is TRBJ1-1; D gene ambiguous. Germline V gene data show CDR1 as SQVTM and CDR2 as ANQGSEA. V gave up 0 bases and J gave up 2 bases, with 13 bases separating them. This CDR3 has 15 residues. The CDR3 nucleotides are TGCAGCGTTGAAGAGGTAGGGAACCTCAACACTGAAGCTTTCTTT. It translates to CSVEEVGNLNTEAFF.

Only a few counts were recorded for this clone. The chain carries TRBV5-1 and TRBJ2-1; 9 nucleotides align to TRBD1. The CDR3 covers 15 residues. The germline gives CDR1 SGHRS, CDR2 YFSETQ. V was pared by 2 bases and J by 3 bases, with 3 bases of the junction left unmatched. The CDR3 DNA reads TGCGCCAGCAGCTTCACAGGGGGCAGCTACAATGAGCAGTTCTTC. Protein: CASSFTGGSYNEQFF. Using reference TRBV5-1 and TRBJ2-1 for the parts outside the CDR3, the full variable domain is KAGVTQTPRYLIKTRGQQVTLSCSPISGHRSVSWYQQTPGQGLQFLFEYFSETQRNKGNFPGRFSGRQFSNSRSEMNVSTLELGDSALYLCASSFTGGSYNEQFFGPGTRLTVL.

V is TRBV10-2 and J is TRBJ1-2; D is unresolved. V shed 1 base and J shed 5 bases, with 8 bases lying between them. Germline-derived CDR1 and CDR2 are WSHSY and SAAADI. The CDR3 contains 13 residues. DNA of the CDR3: TGCGCCAGCAGTGAGTACCAGGAATATGGCTACACCTTC. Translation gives CASSEYQEYGYTF.

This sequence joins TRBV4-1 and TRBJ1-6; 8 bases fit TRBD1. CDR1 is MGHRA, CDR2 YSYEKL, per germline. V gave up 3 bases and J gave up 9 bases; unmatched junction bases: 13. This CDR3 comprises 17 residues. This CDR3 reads CASSQDQMTGDFSPLHF. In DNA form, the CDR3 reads TGCGCCAGCAGCCAGGATCAAATGACAGGGGACTTTTCACCCCTCCACTTT.

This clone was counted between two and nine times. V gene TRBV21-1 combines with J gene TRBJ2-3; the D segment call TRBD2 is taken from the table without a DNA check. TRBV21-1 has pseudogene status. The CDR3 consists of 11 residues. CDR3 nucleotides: TGTGCCAGCAGAAAAAGAGTTACGCAGTATTTT. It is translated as CASRKRVTQYF.

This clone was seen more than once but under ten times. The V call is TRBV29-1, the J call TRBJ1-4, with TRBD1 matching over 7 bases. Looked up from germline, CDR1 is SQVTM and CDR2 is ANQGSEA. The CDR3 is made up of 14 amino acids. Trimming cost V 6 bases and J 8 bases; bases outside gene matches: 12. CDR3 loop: CSVELSGGGEKLFF. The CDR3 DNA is TGCAGCGTGGAACTTTCAGGGGGTGGCGAAAAACTGTTTTTT.

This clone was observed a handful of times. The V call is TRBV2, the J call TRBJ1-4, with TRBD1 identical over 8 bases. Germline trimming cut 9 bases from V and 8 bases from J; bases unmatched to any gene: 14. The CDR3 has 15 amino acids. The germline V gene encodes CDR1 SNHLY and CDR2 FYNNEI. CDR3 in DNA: TGTGCCAGACAAAGCCATCAGGGGGCAAAGGAAAAACTGTTTTTT. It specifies CARQSHQGAKEKLFF.

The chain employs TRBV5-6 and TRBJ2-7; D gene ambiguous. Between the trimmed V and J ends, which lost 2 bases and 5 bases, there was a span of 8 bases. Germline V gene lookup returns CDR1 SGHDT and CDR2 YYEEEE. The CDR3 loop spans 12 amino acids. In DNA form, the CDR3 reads TGTGCCAGCAGCTTCTCCAGAAACGAGCAGTACTTC. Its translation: CASSFSRNEQYF. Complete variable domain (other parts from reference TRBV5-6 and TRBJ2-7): DAGVTQSPTHLIKTRGQQVTLRCSPKSGHDTVSWYQQALGQGPQFIFQYYEEEERQRGNFPDRFSGHQFPNYSSELNVNALLLGDSALYLCASSFSRNEQYFGPGTRLTVT.

The CDR3 spells CASSYSNPGNTEAFF. CDR3 nucleotide sequence: TGTGCCAGCAGTTACTCGAACCCCGGAAACACTGAAGCTTTCTTT. The gene calls are TRBV6-5 and TRBJ1-1, with unresolved D. Trimming pared 0 bases from V and 2 bases from J, leaving 10 bases between. The germline gives CDR1 MNHEY, CDR2 SVGAGI. The CDR3 spans 15 residues.